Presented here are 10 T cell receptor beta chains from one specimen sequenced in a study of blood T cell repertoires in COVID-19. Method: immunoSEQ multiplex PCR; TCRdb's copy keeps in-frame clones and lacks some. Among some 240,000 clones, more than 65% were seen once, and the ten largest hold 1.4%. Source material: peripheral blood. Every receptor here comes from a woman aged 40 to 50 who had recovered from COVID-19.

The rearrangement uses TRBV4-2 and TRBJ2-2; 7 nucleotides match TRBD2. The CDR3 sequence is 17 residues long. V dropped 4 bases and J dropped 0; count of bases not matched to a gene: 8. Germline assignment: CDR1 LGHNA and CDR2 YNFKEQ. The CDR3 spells CASSLVLAGANTGELFF. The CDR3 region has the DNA TGTGCCAGCAGCCTCGTGCTCGCGGGGGCGAACACCGGGGAGCTGTTTTTT.

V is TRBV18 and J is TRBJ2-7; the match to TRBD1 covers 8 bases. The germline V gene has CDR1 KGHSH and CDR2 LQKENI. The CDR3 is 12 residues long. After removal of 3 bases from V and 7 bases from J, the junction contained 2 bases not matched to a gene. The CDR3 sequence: CASSPDREEQYF. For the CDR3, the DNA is TGTGCCAGCTCACCGGACAGGGAAGAGCAGTACTTC.

In DNA, the CDR3 is TGCGCCAGCAGCTGGAGTAGCGGGGGGGCCTCAGATACGCAGTATTTT. It encodes CASSWSSGGASDTQYF. The chain links TRBV5-1 to TRBJ2-3, with 11 bases lining up with TRBD2. After removal of 3 bases from V and 4 bases from J, the junction contained 7 bases not matched to a gene. This CDR3 spans 16 amino acids. CDR1 is SGHRS and CDR2 is YFSETQ in the germline V gene. Full variable domain (remainder filled in from reference TRBV5-1 and TRBJ2-3): KAGVTQTPRYLIKTRGQQVTLSCSPISGHRSVSWYQQTPGQGLQFLFEYFSETQRNKGNFPGRFSGRQFSNSRSEMNVSTLELGDSALYLCASSWSSGGASDTQYFGPGTRLTVL.

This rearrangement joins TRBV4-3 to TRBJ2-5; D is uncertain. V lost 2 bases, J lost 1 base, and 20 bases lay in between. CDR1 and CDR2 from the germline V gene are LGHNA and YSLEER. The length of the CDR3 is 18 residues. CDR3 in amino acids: CASSQFSRSGMGQETQYF. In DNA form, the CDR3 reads TGCGCCAGCAGCCAATTTTCCCGGAGTGGCATGGGCCAAGAGACCCAGTACTTC.

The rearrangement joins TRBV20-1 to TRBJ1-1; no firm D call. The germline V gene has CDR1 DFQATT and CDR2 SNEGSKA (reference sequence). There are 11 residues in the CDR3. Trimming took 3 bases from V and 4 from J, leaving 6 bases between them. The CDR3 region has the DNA TGCAGTGCTAGCGGGTCCACTGAAGCTTTCTTT. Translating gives CSASGSTEAFF.

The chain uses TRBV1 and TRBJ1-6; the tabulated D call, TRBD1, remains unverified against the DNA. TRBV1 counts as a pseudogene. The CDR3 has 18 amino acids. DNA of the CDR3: TGCACCAGCAGCCGCCCGGACAGGGAGGGGTTGGGTAATTCACCCCTCCACTTT. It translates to CTSSRPDREGLGNSPLHF.

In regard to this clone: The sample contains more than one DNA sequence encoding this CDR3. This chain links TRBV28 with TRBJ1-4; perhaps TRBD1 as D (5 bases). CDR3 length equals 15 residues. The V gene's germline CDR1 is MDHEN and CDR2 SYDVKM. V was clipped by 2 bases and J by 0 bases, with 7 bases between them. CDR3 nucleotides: TGTGCCAGCAGTTTAGGGGGGGCAACTAATGAAAAACTGTTTTTT. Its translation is CASSLGGATNEKLFF.

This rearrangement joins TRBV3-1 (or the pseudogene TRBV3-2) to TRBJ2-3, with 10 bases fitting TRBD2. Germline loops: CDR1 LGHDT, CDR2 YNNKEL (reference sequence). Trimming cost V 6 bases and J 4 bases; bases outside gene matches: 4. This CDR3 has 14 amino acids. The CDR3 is CASRYSGGADTQYF. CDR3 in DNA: TGTGCCAGCAGGTACAGCGGGGGGGCAGATACGCAGTATTTT.

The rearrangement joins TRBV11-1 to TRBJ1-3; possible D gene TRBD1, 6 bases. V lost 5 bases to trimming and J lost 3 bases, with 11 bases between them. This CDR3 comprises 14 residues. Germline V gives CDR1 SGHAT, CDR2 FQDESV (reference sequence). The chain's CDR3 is CASSPQGNGNTIYF. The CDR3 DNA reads TGTGCCAGCAGCCCACAGGGAAATGGAAACACCATATATTTT. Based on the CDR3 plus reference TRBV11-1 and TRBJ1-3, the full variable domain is EAEVAQSPRYKITEKSQAVAFWCDPISGHATLYWYRQILGQGPELLVQFQDESVVDDSQLPKDRFSAERLKGVDSTLKIQPAELGDSAMYLCASSPQGNGNTIYFGEGSWLTVV.

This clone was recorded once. DNA of the CDR3: TGTGCCAGCTCACCACCAGGGGTGGATGAAAAACTGTTTTTT. Protein: CASSPPGVDEKLFF. The chain is built from TRBV18 and TRBJ1-4, with D possibly TRBD1 on 5 matching bases. Trimming stripped 0 bases from V and 6 bases from J, with 8 bases between. From germline, CDR1 is KGHSH and CDR2 LQKENI. The CDR3 runs to 14 residues.